Sequencing of this T cell receptor beta chain was carried out in a study of persistence of HIV-infected CD4 T cells. Turning to the study itself: Donors were ART-treated; their CMV- and Gag-responding CD4+ T cells were isolated.

The libraries were made with immunoSEQ version 4 in survey mode. Using immunoSEQ multiplex PCR, the repertoire was profiled, and TCRdb retains in-frame clones only, with some absent. The table shows about 64,000 clones, with roughly 75% occurring only once. For this clone: Its target is not known.

Overlapping HIV-1 Gag 15-mer peptides at approximately 1 ug per peptide per mL were used. Memory cells lacking CD40L and CD69 with high CD45RO were sorted. Suppressive ART was started during chronic HIV-1 infection in these adults. Donors had CD4+ T cell counts above 400 cells/uL and were CMV-seropositive. CDR3 size: 16 residues. The germline CDR1 and CDR2 sequences are MNHEY and SVGAGI. V was shortened by 0 bases and J by 1 base, with 11 bases between the two germline ends. The source is an adult man with HIV who was CMV-seropositive. The sample was CD4+ T cells sorted from PBMCs after approximately 20-hour stimulation, taken from a patient who received antiretroviral therapy. V gene TRBV6-5 combines with J gene TRBJ2-3, with D possibly being TRBD2 (6 bases). This chain's CDR3 is CASSYSTTGGTDTQYF. For the CDR3, the DNA is TGTGCCAGCAGTTACTCGACGACGGGGGGCACAGATACGCAGTATTTT.